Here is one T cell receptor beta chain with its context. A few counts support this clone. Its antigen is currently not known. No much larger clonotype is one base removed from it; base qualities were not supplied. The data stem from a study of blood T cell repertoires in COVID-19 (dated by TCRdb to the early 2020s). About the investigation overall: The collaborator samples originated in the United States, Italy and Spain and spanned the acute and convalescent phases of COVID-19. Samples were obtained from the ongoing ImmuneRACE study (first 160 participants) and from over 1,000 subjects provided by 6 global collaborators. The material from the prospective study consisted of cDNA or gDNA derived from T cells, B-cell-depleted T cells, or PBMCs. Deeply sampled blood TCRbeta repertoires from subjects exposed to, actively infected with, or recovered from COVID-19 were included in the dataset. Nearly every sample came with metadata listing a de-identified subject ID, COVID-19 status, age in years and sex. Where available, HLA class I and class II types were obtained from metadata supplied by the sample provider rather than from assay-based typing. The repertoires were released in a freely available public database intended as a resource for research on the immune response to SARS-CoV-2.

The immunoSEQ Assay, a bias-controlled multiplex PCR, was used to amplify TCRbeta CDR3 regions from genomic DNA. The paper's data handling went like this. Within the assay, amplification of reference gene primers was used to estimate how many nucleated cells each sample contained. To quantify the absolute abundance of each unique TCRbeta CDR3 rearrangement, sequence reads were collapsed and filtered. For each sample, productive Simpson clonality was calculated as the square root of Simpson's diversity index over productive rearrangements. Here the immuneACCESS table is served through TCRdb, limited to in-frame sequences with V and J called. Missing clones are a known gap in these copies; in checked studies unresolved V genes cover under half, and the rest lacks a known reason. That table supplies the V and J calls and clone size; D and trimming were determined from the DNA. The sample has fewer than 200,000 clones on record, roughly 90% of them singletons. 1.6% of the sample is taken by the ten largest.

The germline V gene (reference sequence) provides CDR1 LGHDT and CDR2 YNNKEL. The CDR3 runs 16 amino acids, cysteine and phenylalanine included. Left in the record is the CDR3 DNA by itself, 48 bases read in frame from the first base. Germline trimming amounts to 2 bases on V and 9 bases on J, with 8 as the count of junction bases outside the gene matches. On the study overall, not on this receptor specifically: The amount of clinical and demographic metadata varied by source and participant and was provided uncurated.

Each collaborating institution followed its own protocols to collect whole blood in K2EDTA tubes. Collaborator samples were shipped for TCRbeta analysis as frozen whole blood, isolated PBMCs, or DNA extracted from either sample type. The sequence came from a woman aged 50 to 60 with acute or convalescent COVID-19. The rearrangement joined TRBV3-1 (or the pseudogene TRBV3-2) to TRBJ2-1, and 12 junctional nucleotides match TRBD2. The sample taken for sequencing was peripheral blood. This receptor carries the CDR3 CASSQRLAGDSGEQFF. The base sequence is TGTGCCAGCAGCCAAAGACTAGCGGGGGACTCCGGTGAGCAGTTCTTC.